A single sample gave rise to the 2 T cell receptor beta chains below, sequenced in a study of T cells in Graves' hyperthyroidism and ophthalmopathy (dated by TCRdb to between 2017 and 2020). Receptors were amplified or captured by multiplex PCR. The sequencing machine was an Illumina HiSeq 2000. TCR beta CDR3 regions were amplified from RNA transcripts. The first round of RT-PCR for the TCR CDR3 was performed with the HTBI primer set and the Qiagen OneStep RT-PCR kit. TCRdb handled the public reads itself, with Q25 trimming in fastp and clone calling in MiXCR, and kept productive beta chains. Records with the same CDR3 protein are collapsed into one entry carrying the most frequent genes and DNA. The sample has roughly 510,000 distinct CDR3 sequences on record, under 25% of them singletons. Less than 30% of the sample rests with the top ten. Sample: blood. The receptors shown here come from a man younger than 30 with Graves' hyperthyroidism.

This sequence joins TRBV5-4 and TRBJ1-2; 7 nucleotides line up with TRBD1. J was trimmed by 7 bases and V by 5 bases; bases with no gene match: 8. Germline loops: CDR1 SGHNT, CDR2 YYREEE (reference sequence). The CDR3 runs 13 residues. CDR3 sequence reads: CASRRTGRFGYTF. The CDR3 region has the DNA TGTGCCAGCAGACGGACAGGAAGGTTTGGCTACACCTTC.

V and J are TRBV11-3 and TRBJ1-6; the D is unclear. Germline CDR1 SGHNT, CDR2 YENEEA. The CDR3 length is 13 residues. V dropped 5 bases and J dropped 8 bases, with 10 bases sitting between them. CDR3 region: CASSLHRDSPLHF. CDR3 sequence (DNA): TGTGCCAGCAGCCTCCATAGGGATTCACCCCTCCACTTT.